This is a list of T cell receptor beta chains from one sample in a study of T-cell reconstitution after alpha-beta-depleted transplantation in children. TCRdb recomputed calls from the PCR reads with MiXCR, one row per CDR3 protein. The sample has under 400,000 distinct CDR3 sequences, approximately 23% seen once. This specimen was PBMCs, mostly from graft donor cells, taken 180 days after TCRalphabeta/CD19-depleted stem cell transplant. The receptor set was obtained from a male patient between 5 and 17 years old who had a stem cell transplant for acute lymphoblastic leukemia, so the T cells may come from the graft donor. The CDR3 runs from the conserved cysteine through the conserved F or W. Each record gives: clone size, V gene, D gene, J gene, CDR3 protein, CDR3 DNA. D genes are given only for firm matches. The size field is filled for only some rows; it gives once, few, many or a size class.

clone size: NA; V gene: TRBV7-6; D gene: TRBD1; J gene: TRBJ2-7; CDR3 protein: CASSFAGGSSYEQYF; CDR3 DNA: TGTGCCAGCAGTTTTGCAGGGGGAAGCTCCTACGAGCAGTACTTC
clone size: NA; V gene: TRBV18; D gene: NA; J gene: TRBJ2-7; CDR3 protein: CASSPPGQADYEQYF; CDR3 DNA: TGTGCCAGCTCACCACCGGGCCAGGCCGACTACGAGCAGTACTTC
clone size: NA; V gene: TRBV20-1; D gene: TRBD1; J gene: TRBJ2-5; CDR3 protein: CSAKRDRVKTQYF; CDR3 DNA: TGCAGTGCCAAGAGGGACAGGGTAAAGACCCAGTACTTC
clone size: NA; V gene: TRBV5-5; D gene: TRBD1; J gene: TRBJ1-2; CDR3 protein: CASSLIHGTGYQVDGYTF; CDR3 DNA: TGTGCCAGCAGCTTAATACACGGGACAGGGTATCAAGTGGATGGCTACACCTTC
clone size: NA; V gene: TRBV20-1; D gene: TRBD2; J gene: TRBJ2-1; CDR3 protein: CRARAAGGSYNEQFF; CDR3 DNA: TGCAGAGCTAGAGCTGCGGGGGGCTCCTACAATGAGCAGTTCTTC
clone size: many; V gene: TRBV5-1; D gene: NA; J gene: TRBJ2-1; CDR3 protein: CASSLGLAALNEQFF; CDR3 DNA: TGCGCCAGCAGCTTAGGTTTAGCAGCTCTCAATGAGCAGTTCTTC
clone size: few; V gene: TRBV10-3; D gene: TRBD2; J gene: TRBJ2-3; CDR3 protein: CAISALAGGDTQYF; CDR3 DNA: TGTGCCATCAGTGCACTCGCGGGAGGGGATACGCAGTATTTT
clone size: few; V gene: TRBV11-2; D gene: TRBD2; J gene: TRBJ2-1; CDR3 protein: CASSLAGGPHNEQFF; CDR3 DNA: TGTGCCAGCAGCTTAGCGGGAGGGCCCCACAATGAGCAGTTCTTC
clone size: NA; V gene: TRBV5-1; D gene: NA; J gene: TRBJ2-1; CDR3 protein: CASSLIRVPYNEQFF; CDR3 DNA: TGCGCCAGCAGCCTTATCCGGGTACCGTACAATGAGCAGTTCTTC
clone size: many; V gene: TRBV12-3/TRBV12-4; D gene: TRBD1; J gene: TRBJ1-2; CDR3 protein: CASSYVTQGGYGYTF; CDR3 DNA: TGTGCCAGCAGTTATGTTACCCAGGGGGGGTATGGCTACACCTTC
clone size: NA; V gene: TRBV27; D gene: TRBD1; J gene: TRBJ2-1; CDR3 protein: CASSPLPGQGGHEQFF; CDR3 DNA: TGTGCCAGCAGTCCTTTACCCGGACAGGGGGGCCATGAGCAGTTCTTC
clone size: few; V gene: TRBV11-1; D gene: NA; J gene: TRBJ1-1; CDR3 protein: CASSLGVRQTEAFF; CDR3 DNA: TGTGCCAGCAGCTTAGGCGTACGGCAAACTGAAGCTTTCTTT
clone size: few; V gene: TRBV5-1; D gene: TRBD2; J gene: TRBJ2-1; CDR3 protein: CASSLQREENEQFF; CDR3 DNA: TGCGCCAGCAGCCTACAGCGGGAAGAAAATGAGCAGTTCTTC
clone size: NA; V gene: TRBV21-1; D gene: NA; J gene: TRBJ1-5; CDR3 protein: CASRHRGRQPQHF; CDR3 DNA: TGTGCCAGCAGACACAGGGGGCGACAGCCCCAGCATTTT
clone size: NA; V gene: TRBV7-7; D gene: TRBD1; J gene: TRBJ2-5; CDR3 protein: CASSRFTGAQETQYF; CDR3 DNA: TGTGCCAGCAGTCGGTTCACAGGGGCCCAAGAGACCCAGTACTTC
clone size: few; V gene: TRBV10-3; D gene: NA; J gene: TRBJ2-7; CDR3 protein: CAISEGLPNYEQYF; CDR3 DNA: TGTGCCATCAGTGAGGGACTACCCAACTACGAGCAGTACTTC
clone size: many; V gene: TRBV15; D gene: TRBD2; J gene: TRBJ2-1; CDR3 protein: CATSREGTSGTYNEQFF; CDR3 DNA: TGTGCCACCAGCAGAGAGGGGACTAGCGGCACCTACAATGAGCAGTTCTTC
clone size: few; V gene: TRBV15; D gene: NA; J gene: TRBJ2-3; CDR3 protein: CATSRVPMPPTDTQYF; CDR3 DNA: TGTGCCACCAGCAGAGTACCCATGCCCCCGACAGATACGCAGTATTTT
clone size: NA; V gene: TRBV12-3/TRBV12-4; D gene: TRBD2; J gene: TRBJ2-1; CDR3 protein: CASRPIGLAGLQFF; CDR3 DNA: TGTGCCAGCAGACCTATTGGACTAGCGGGGTTGCAGTTCTTC
clone size: NA; V gene: TRBV28; D gene: NA; J gene: TRBJ1-2; CDR3 protein: CASSFPTILYGYTF; CDR3 DNA: TGTGCCAGCAGTTTCCCGACAATCCTCTATGGCTACACCTTC
clone size: few; V gene: TRBV11-2; D gene: TRBD2; J gene: TRBJ2-7; CDR3 protein: CASSLPFEPSGEPYEQYF; CDR3 DNA: TGTGCCAGCAGCTTACCATTCGAACCTAGCGGGGAACCGTACGAGCAGTACTTC
clone size: NA; V gene: TRBV19; D gene: NA; J gene: TRBJ2-1; CDR3 protein: CASGSWGSYNEQFF; CDR3 DNA: TGTGCCAGTGGCTCTTGGGGATCCTACAATGAGCAGTTCTTC
clone size: few; V gene: TRBV5-1; D gene: TRBD2; J gene: TRBJ2-7; CDR3 protein: CASSLTWGGSTNEQYF; CDR3 DNA: TGCGCCAGCAGCTTAACTTGGGGCGGGAGCACCAACGAGCAGTACTTC
clone size: NA; V gene: TRBV6-5; D gene: NA; J gene: TRBJ1-2; CDR3 protein: CASLHTDGYTF; CDR3 DNA: TGTGCCAGCCTCCACACGGACGGCTACACCTTC
clone size: NA; V gene: TRBV3-1; D gene: NA; J gene: TRBJ1-5; CDR3 protein: CASSQGGARGNQPQHF; CDR3 DNA: TGTGCCAGCAGCCAAGGAGGGGCACGAGGCAATCAGCCCCAGCATTTT
clone size: NA; V gene: TRBV3-1; D gene: TRBD2; J gene: TRBJ2-1; CDR3 protein: CASSHTLAGGGNEQFF; CDR3 DNA: TGTGCCAGCAGCCATACCCTAGCGGGGGGGGGCAATGAGCAGTTCTTC
clone size: few; V gene: TRBV29-1; D gene: NA; J gene: TRBJ2-3; CDR3 protein: CSVESGGTDTQYF; CDR3 DNA: TGCAGCGTTGAAAGTGGGGGCACAGATACGCAGTATTTT
clone size: NA; V gene: TRBV7-9; D gene: NA; J gene: TRBJ1-1; CDR3 protein: CASSFSTSNTEAFF; CDR3 DNA: TGTGCCAGCAGCTTTTCAACCTCAAACACTGAAGCTTTCTTT
clone size: many; V gene: TRBV18; D gene: NA; J gene: TRBJ2-2; CDR3 protein: CASSPRTLTGELFF; CDR3 DNA: TGTGCCAGCTCACCTCGAACATTGACCGGGGAGCTGTTTTTT
clone size: NA; V gene: TRBV5-1; D gene: TRBD1; J gene: TRBJ1-1; CDR3 protein: CASSDRGITEAFF; CDR3 DNA: TGCGCCAGCTCGGACAGGGGAATTACTGAAGCTTTCTTT
clone size: NA; V gene: TRBV5-4; D gene: TRBD1; J gene: TRBJ1-2; CDR3 protein: CASSFQGGYGYTF; CDR3 DNA: TGTGCCAGCAGCTTTCAGGGGGGCTATGGCTACACCTTC
clone size: NA; V gene: TRBV15; D gene: NA; J gene: TRBJ1-5; CDR3 protein: CATSRRTEISNQPQHF; CDR3 DNA: TGTGCCACCAGCAGAAGGACAGAAATTAGCAATCAGCCCCAGCATTTT
clone size: few; V gene: TRBV3-1; D gene: TRBD2; J gene: TRBJ2-5; CDR3 protein: CASSQWTSGGTGF; CDR3 DNA: TGTGCCAGCAGCCAATGGACTAGCGGAGGGACAGGATTC
clone size: NA; V gene: TRBV6-1; D gene: TRBD1; J gene: TRBJ1-4; CDR3 protein: CASSTGVTNEKLFF; CDR3 DNA: TGTGCCAGCAGCACAGGGGTCACCAATGAAAAACTGTTTTTT
clone size: few; V gene: TRBV5-1; D gene: NA; J gene: TRBJ2-2; CDR3 protein: CASSSGLLTGTGELFF; CDR3 DNA: TGCGCCAGCAGCTCGGGTCTTCTAACGGGCACCGGGGAGCTGTTTTTT
clone size: few; V gene: TRBV7-7; D gene: NA; J gene: TRBJ1-3; CDR3 protein: CASSSQGFISGNTIYF; CDR3 DNA: TGTGCCAGCAGCTCTCAGGGTTTTATCTCTGGAAACACCATATATTTT
clone size: few; V gene: TRBV25-1; D gene: NA; J gene: TRBJ2-4; CDR3 protein: CASSPGIALAKNIQYF; CDR3 DNA: TGTGCCAGCAGCCCAGGGATTGCACTAGCCAAAAACATTCAGTACTTC
clone size: few; V gene: TRBV6-5; D gene: TRBD1; J gene: TRBJ2-1; CDR3 protein: CASSFQQGVKYNEQFF; CDR3 DNA: TGTGCCAGCAGTTTCCAACAGGGGGTAAAGTACAATGAGCAGTTCTTC
clone size: NA; V gene: TRBV18; D gene: NA; J gene: TRBJ2-3; CDR3 protein: CASLDYPDTQYF; CDR3 DNA: TGTGCCAGCCTGGACTATCCAGATACGCAGTATTTT
clone size: NA; V gene: TRBV6-1; D gene: NA; J gene: TRBJ2-7; CDR3 protein: CASSVQGAPYEQYF; CDR3 DNA: TGTGCCAGCAGCGTACAGGGTGCCCCCTACGAGCAGTACTTC
clone size: few; V gene: TRBV5-1; D gene: NA; J gene: TRBJ1-2; CDR3 protein: CASSVSTGPNYGYTF; CDR3 DNA: TGCGCCAGCAGCGTGAGCACAGGACCGAACTATGGCTACACCTTC
clone size: few; V gene: TRBV5-6; D gene: TRBD2; J gene: TRBJ2-2; CDR3 protein: CASSLVIGLAEKGTTGELFF; CDR3 DNA: TGTGCCAGCAGCTTGGTGATAGGACTAGCCGAAAAAGGTACTACCGGGGAGCTGTTTTTT
clone size: NA; V gene: TRBV12-3/TRBV12-4; D gene: NA; J gene: TRBJ2-7; CDR3 protein: CASSSGVWGFSYEQYF; CDR3 DNA: TGTGCCAGCAGTTCTGGTGTGTGGGGTTTCTCCTACGAGCAGTACTTC
clone size: few; V gene: TRBV5-1; D gene: NA; J gene: TRBJ2-1; CDR3 protein: CASSSTGTNYNEQFF; CDR3 DNA: TGCGCCAGCAGCTCGACCGGGACCAACTACAATGAGCAGTTCTTC
clone size: NA; V gene: TRBV24-1; D gene: NA; J gene: TRBJ2-7; CDR3 protein: CATSGPGFEQYF; CDR3 DNA: TGTGCCACCAGTGGCCCAGGCTTCGAGCAGTACTTC
clone size: NA; V gene: TRBV11-2; D gene: NA; J gene: TRBJ2-3; CDR3 protein: CASSFPGGPTDTQYF; CDR3 DNA: TGTGCCAGCAGCTTTCCGGGGGGCCCGACAGATACGCAGTATTTT
clone size: NA; V gene: TRBV11-2; D gene: TRBD2; J gene: TRBJ2-1; CDR3 protein: CASRTLAGHNEQFF; CDR3 DNA: TGTGCCAGCAGGACACTAGCGGGACACAATGAGCAGTTCTTC
clone size: NA; V gene: TRBV11-2; D gene: TRBD2; J gene: TRBJ2-7; CDR3 protein: CASSLALAGSYEQYF; CDR3 DNA: TGTGCCAGCAGCTTAGCACTAGCGGGATCCTACGAGCAGTACTTC
clone size: few; V gene: TRBV7-9; D gene: TRBD1; J gene: TRBJ2-1; CDR3 protein: CASSLWTGRLTEQFF; CDR3 DNA: TGTGCCAGCAGCTTGTGGACAGGGCGTCTCACTGAGCAGTTCTTC
clone size: NA; V gene: TRBV29-1; D gene: NA; J gene: TRBJ2-7; CDR3 protein: CSVEDRGSYEQYF; CDR3 DNA: TGCAGCGTTGAAGACCGGGGCTCATACGAGCAGTACTTC
clone size: NA; V gene: TRBV7-7; D gene: NA; J gene: TRBJ2-5; CDR3 protein: CASSYGRGGTGSYQETQYF; CDR3 DNA: TGTGCCAGCAGCTACGGCAGGGGAGGGACGGGCTCCTACCAAGAGACCCAGTACTTC
clone size: few; V gene: TRBV12-5; D gene: TRBD1; J gene: TRBJ2-5; CDR3 protein: CASARPGQLLLETQYF; CDR3 DNA: TGTGCTAGTGCCCGCCCGGGACAGCTGCTTCTAGAGACCCAGTACTTC
clone size: NA; V gene: TRBV24-1; D gene: TRBD2; J gene: TRBJ2-1; CDR3 protein: CATSGQLADEQFF; CDR3 DNA: TGTGCCACCAGTGGCCAACTAGCGGATGAGCAGTTCTTC
clone size: NA; V gene: TRBV7-8; D gene: TRBD2; J gene: TRBJ2-1; CDR3 protein: CASSLKFQQLADKPNEQFF; CDR3 DNA: TGTGCCAGCAGCTTAAAGTTCCAGCAACTAGCGGACAAGCCCAATGAGCAGTTCTTC